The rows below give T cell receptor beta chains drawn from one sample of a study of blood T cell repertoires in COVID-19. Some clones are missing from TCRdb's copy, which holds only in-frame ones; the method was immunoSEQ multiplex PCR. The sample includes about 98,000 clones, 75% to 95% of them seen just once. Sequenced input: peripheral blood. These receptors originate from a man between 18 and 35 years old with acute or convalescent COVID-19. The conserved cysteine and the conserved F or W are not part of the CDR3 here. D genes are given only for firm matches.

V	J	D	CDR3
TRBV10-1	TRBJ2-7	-	ASSESKEGSFCEQY
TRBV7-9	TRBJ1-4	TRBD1	ASSSGQASQGI
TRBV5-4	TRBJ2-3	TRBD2	ASSNGTSGKADTQY
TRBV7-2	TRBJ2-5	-	ASSFASGATQY
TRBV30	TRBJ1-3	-	AWSVLDSGSGNTIY
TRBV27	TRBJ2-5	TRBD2	ASSTGTSGGAPETQY
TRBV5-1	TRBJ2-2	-	ASSSRAAGTNTGELF
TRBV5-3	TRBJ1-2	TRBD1	ARSNSGQANYGYT
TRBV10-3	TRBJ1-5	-	AITAGGNQPQH
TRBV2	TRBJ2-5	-	ASSESETQY
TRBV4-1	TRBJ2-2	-	ASSPTFTGELF
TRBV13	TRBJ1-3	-	ASSSRTHSPGNTIY